The 10 T cell receptor beta chains below were found in one sample sequenced in a study of CD8 T cells in Susac syndrome. Reverse transcription of about 0.5 to 1 ug RNA was performed with random hexamers. In TCRdb, the immunoSEQ multiplex PCR reads were re-called with MiXCR into one record per CDR3 protein. The repertoire holds 100,000 to 150,000 distinct CDR3 sequences, with roughly 76% as singletons. The sample taken for sequencing was CD8+ T cells from PBMCs. Receptor source: a human donor with multiple sclerosis.

The chain employs TRBV12-3 or TRBV12-4 and TRBJ2-6, with a weak D call TRBD1 (6 bases). Trimming pared 9 bases from V and 2 bases from J, leaving 11 bases between. The CDR3 is made up of 14 amino acids. The CDR3, as DNA: TGTGCCAGTGCACAGGGTGCTGGGGCCAACGTCCTGACTTTC. It is translated as CASAQGAGANVLTF.

The rearrangement links TRBV6-1 to TRBJ2-3; tentatively, D is TRBD1 (6 bases). V was trimmed by 4 bases and J by 0 bases, leaving 11 bases between them. This CDR3 spans 15 amino acids. Germline V gene data show CDR1 as MNHNS and CDR2 as SASEGT. CDR3 in DNA: TGTGCCAGCAGTGTTTACAGGGCCAGCACAGATACGCAGTATTTT. This codes for CASSVYRASTDTQYF.

The chain couples TRBV4-1 to TRBJ1-6, with D hard to call. CDR1 and CDR2 (germline): MGHRA, YSYEKL. Trimming stripped 1 base from V and 0 bases from J, with 4 bases between. The CDR3 length is 15 residues. In DNA, the CDR3 is TGCGCCAGCAGCCAAGCAGCCTCCTATAATTCACCCCTCCACTTT. It codes for CASSQAASYNSPLHF.

This clonotype was counted a few times. The V call is TRBV6-1, the J call TRBJ1-5; D gene unclear. The CDR3 contains 11 residues. Germline CDR1 and CDR2: MNHNS and SASEGT. V lost 3 bases to trimming and J lost 4 bases, with 1 base between them. CDR3 DNA sequence: TGTGCCAGCAGTGATAATCAGCCCCAGCATTTT. Protein: CASSDNQPQHF.

The CDR3 is CASSLAGGRYNEQFF. The CDR3 DNA is TGTGCCAGCAGCTTAGCGGGAGGAAGATACAATGAGCAGTTCTTC. The V call is TRBV7-8, the J call TRBJ2-1; possibly TRBD2 for D (6 bases). CDR1 is SGHVS and CDR2 is FQNEAQ in the germline V gene. There are 15 residues in the CDR3. V gave up 0 bases and J gave up 4 bases, with 10 bases separating them. The entire variable domain, with the rest obtained from reference TRBV7-8 and TRBJ2-1, is as follows: GAGVSQSPRYKVAKRGQDVALRCDPISGHVSLFWYQQALGQGPEFLTYFQNEAQLDKSGLPSDRFFAERPEGSVSTLKIQRTQQEDSAVYLCASSLAGGRYNEQFFGPGTRLTVL.

The V and J genes are TRBV24-1 and TRBJ2-7, with D possibly TRBD1 on 6 matching bases. The CDR3 extends over 13 amino acids. CDR1 is KGHDR, CDR2 SFDVKD, per germline. V lost 5 bases and J 3 bases, leaving 10 bases between the germline ends. CDR3 bases: TGTGCCACCAGTGTCGACAGGAGCTACGAGCAGTACGTC. Protein product: CATSVDRSYEQYV.

The CDR3 nucleotides are TGTGCCAGCAGTGCGGGACTCCCCTACGAGCAGTACGTC. This sequence encodes CASSAGLPYEQYV. This chain links TRBV7-2 with TRBJ2-7; possibly TRBD2 for D (6 bases). CDR3 size: 13 residues. V lost 6 bases to trimming and J lost 2 bases, with 11 bases between them. Germline CDR1 is SGHTA and CDR2 is FQGNSA.

Only a few counts were recorded for this clonotype. The chain couples TRBV2 to TRBJ2-7, with D perhaps matching TRBD2 (6 bases). Germline V lookup: CDR1 SNHLY, CDR2 FYNNEI. The CDR3 covers 14 residues. V lost 3 bases and J 2 bases, leaving 11 bases between the germline ends. The CDR3 reads CASSDRWGAYEQYF. CDR3 DNA sequence: TGTGCCAGCAGTGACAGGTGGGGGGCCTACGAGCAGTACTTC.

The chain recombines TRBV7-8 with TRBJ2-1; possibly TRBD1 for D (6 bases). The germline CDR1 and CDR2 sequences are SGHVS and FQNEAQ. The V end was cut by 3 bases, the J end by 6 bases, with 9 bases between. The CDR3 extends over 13 amino acids. The CDR3 coding sequence is TGTGCCAGCAGCTTCTGGACAGCCAATGAGCAGTTCTTC. Residues: CASSFWTANEQFF.

The chain employs TRBV9 and TRBJ1-2, with D perhaps TRBD1 (5 bases). The CDR3 has 15 amino acids. Per germline, CDR1 SGDLS and CDR2 YYNGEE. V was clipped by 0 bases and J by 5 bases, with 14 bases between them. In DNA, the CDR3 is TGTGCCAGCAGCGTAGCGATCCCAGGGCCGTATGGCTACACCTTC. Amino acid sequence: CASSVAIPGPYGYTF.